The entry that follows covers one T cell receptor beta chain sequence. The sample originates from a study of T cell changes during pregnancy in multiple sclerosis. The V and J ends lost 4 bases and 8 bases respectively, with 17 bases between them. The CDR3 extends over 14 amino acids. Germline CDR1 reads LGHNA; CDR2 reads YSLEER. The assay was immunoSEQ multiplex PCR, and TCRdb's table has in-frame clones only and misses some. The profile shows some 31,000 clones, roughly 89% of them singletons. This sample comprised CD8+ T cells from peripheral blood mononuclear cells, obtained in the second trimester of pregnancy. The V gene is TRBV4-3, the J gene TRBJ1-2; D not certain. The clonotype was recovered from a female donor in good health, enrolled as a control in a pregnancy study. CDR3 protein: CASSRQLESEGYTF. CDR3 DNA sequence: TGCGCCAGCAGCCGCCAACTGGAGTCGGAGGGCTACACCTTC.